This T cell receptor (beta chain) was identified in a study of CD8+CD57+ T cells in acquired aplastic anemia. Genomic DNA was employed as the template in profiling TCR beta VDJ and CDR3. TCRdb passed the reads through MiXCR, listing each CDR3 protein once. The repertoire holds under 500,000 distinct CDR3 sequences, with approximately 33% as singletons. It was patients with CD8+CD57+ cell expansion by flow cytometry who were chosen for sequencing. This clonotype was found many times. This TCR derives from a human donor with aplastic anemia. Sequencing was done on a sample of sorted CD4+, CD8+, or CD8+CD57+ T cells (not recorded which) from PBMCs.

In DNA form, the CDR3 reads TGTGCCAGCAGCTTAGCATCAGGGCCCTACGAGCAGTACTTC. It yields the protein CASSLASGPYEQYF. The chain recombines TRBV7-6 with TRBJ2-7; tentative D call: TRBD1 (5 bases). Germline loops: CDR1 SGHVS, CDR2 FNYEAQ. Deletions cut 0 bases from V and 2 bases from J, with 8 bases between. This CDR3 is built from 14 residues. Full variable domain (outside the CDR3, taken from reference TRBV7-6 and TRBJ2-7): GAGVSQSPRYKVTKRGQDVALRCDPISGHVSLYWYRQALGQGPEFLTYFNYEAQQDKSGLPNDRFSAERPEGSISTLTIQRTEQRDSAMYRCASSLASGPYEQYFGPGTRLTVT.